The 31 T cell receptor beta chains given below trace back to one sample, sequenced in a study of T cell responses to AZD1222 COVID-19 vaccine. Sequencing used immunoSEQ multiplex PCR; TCRdb keeps in-frame clones, though not all of them. The sample shows 130,000 to 150,000 clones, about nine tenths of them seen only once. This specimen consisted of peripheral blood, obtained on day 0 of AZD1222 vaccination. Every receptor here comes from an adult in good health.

The chain employs TRBV6-5 and TRBJ2-1, with 12 bases fitting TRBD2. The CDR3 totals 16 residues. The germline CDR1 and CDR2 sequences are MNHEY and SVGAGI. The V segment lost 2 bases and the J segment 5 bases; nucleotides outside the gene matches: 4. This CDR3 reads CASSYQGLAGHNEQFF. In DNA, the CDR3 is TGTGCCAGCAGTTACCAGGGACTAGCGGGTCACAATGAGCAGTTCTTC.

This rearrangement joins TRBV9 to TRBJ2-2, with TRBD2 identical over 9 bases. Trimming cost V 4 bases and J 5 bases; bases outside gene matches: 9. Germline-derived CDR1 and CDR2 are SGDLS and YYNGEE. The length of the CDR3 is 16 residues. The CDR3 is CASSPRLAEETGELFF. CDR3 bases: TGTGCCAGCAGCCCACGACTAGCGGAAGAAACCGGGGAGCTGTTTTTT.

Comment on this clone: The junction shows a germline mismatch at one end, possibly a read error. In DNA form, the CDR3 reads TGTGCCAGCACTTTAATCTCGCGGGAGCTGTTTTTT. Translated: CASTLISRELFF. V and J are TRBV12-3 or TRBV12-4 and TRBJ2-2; D call uncertain. The CDR3 runs 12 residues.

The chain couples TRBV21-1 to TRBJ1-5. TRBV21-1 is annotated as a pseudogene. There are 20 residues in the CDR3. This CDR3 reads CASSKERRSGAGESNQPQHF. The CDR3 DNA sequence: TGTGCCAGCAGCAAAGAAAGGAGGTCGGGGGCTGGGGAGAGCAATCAGCCCCAGCATTTT.

The J gene is TRBJ2-2, the V gene TRBV3-1 (or the pseudogene TRBV3-2); no clear D gene. V was shortened by 7 bases and J by 1 base, with 4 bases between the two germline ends. The CDR3 runs 12 residues. Germline CDR1 and CDR2: LGHDT and YNNKEL (reference sequence). The CDR3 loop reads CASKKNTGELFF. CDR3 in DNA: TGTGCCAGCAAGAAGAACACCGGGGAGCTGTTTTTT.

This chain uses TRBV10-3 with TRBJ2-3; 10 bases align to TRBD1. The ends lost 11 bases at V and 0 bases at J; junction bases unmatched: 5. This CDR3 is built from 14 residues. The germline CDR1 and CDR2 sequences are ENHRY and SYGVKD. The CDR3 bases are TGTGCCCTTCGACAGGGGGCTAGCACAGATACGCAGTATTTT. It yields the protein CALRQGASTDTQYF.

The rearrangement joins TRBV2 to TRBJ1-6; D not certain. The germline CDR1 and CDR2 sequences are SNHLY and FYNNEI. V gave up 6 bases and J gave up 7 bases, with 4 bases separating them. This CDR3 has 11 residues. The DNA of the CDR3 is TGTGCCAGCAGCACAAATTCACCCCTCCACTTT. It encodes CASSTNSPLHF.

The rearrangement joins TRBV15 to TRBJ2-1; D is possibly TRBD2 (7 bases). This CDR3 spans 22 amino acids. Per the germline V gene, CDR1 is LNHNV and CDR2 is YYDKDF (reference sequence). V was pared by 0 bases and J by 1 base, with 28 bases between. CDR3 nucleotide sequence: TGTGCCACCAGCAGAGATCGGCAACCCCCGTCAAGGGGGGGGATATCCTACAATGAGCAGTTCTTC. This codes for CATSRDRQPPSRGGISYNEQFF.

The chain uses TRBV7-2 and TRBJ1-2; 7 bases are a match to TRBD1. CDR3 length equals 14 residues. Germline trimming cut 5 bases from V and 4 bases from J; bases unmatched to any gene: 7. Germline lookup yields CDR1 SGHTA and CDR2 FQGNSA. The CDR3 protein is CASSPGQALYGYTF. The CDR3 nucleotides are TGTGCCAGCAGCCCCGGACAGGCCCTCTATGGCTACACCTTC.

This clone was seen just once. This specimen includes other DNA sequences encoding the same CDR3. The chain has TRBV12-3 or TRBV12-4 and TRBJ1-1, with D uncertain. The CDR3 runs to 13 residues. V was trimmed by 2 bases and J by 0 bases, leaving 4 bases between them. CDR3 coding DNA: TGTGCCAGCAGTTTACGACTGAACACTGAAGCTTTCTTT. Translation gives CASSLRLNTEAFF.

The J gene is TRBJ2-1, the V gene TRBV18; 9 bases agree with TRBD2. This CDR3 has 13 residues. The V gene's germline CDR1 is KGHSH and CDR2 LQKENI. After removal of 10 bases from V and 9 bases from J, the junction contained 10 bases not matched to a gene. CDR3 in amino acids: CATHLAGVSEQFF. The CDR3 coding sequence is TGTGCCACCCATTTAGCGGGGGTGAGTGAGCAGTTCTTC.

J is TRBJ2-7 and V is TRBV24-1; 9 bases match TRBD1. The CDR3 loop spans 16 amino acids. The V gene end was trimmed by 4 bases and the J gene end by 3 bases; junction bases not matched to a gene: 9. Looked up from germline, CDR1 is KGHDR and CDR2 is SFDVKD. CDR3 region: CATSDTGTGTGYEQYF. CDR3 sequence (DNA): TGTGCCACCAGTGACACCGGGACAGGGACTGGCTACGAGCAGTACTTC.

The chain couples TRBV7-2 to TRBJ1-6, with 7 nucleotides matching TRBD1. Germline CDR1 and CDR2: SGHTA and FQGNSA. With 5 bases clipped from V and 9 bases from J, the junction kept 7 bases outside the gene matches. The CDR3 length is 14 residues. The CDR3 nucleotides are TGTGCCAGCAGCGGACATCAGGGGGGTTCACCCCTCCACTTT. Its protein product is CASSGHQGGSPLHF.

The genes are TRBV18 and TRBJ2-7; D is undetermined. Germline-derived CDR1 and CDR2 are KGHSH and LQKENI. The ends were cut back, 3 bases at V and 0 bases at J, with 15 bases in the middle. The CDR3 consists of 16 residues. The CDR3 protein is CASSPGRIVSSYEQYF. The CDR3 region has the DNA TGTGCCAGCTCACCTGGACGAATTGTAAGCTCCTACGAGCAGTACTTC.

The gene calls are TRBV11-3 and TRBJ2-1; D may be TRBD1 (5 bases). Germline V CDR1 and CDR2: SGHNT, YENEEA. V lost 5 bases to trimming and J lost 7 bases, with 18 bases between them. The CDR3 loop spans 15 amino acids. In nucleotides, the CDR3 is TGTGCCAGCAGCGGGCGGTGGGGCGAAGGAAATGAGCAGTTCTTC. Amino acids: CASSGRWGEGNEQFF.

V gene TRBV12-5 combines with J gene TRBJ2-1, with 10 bases aligning to TRBD2. The CDR3 has 13 amino acids. Germline loops: CDR1 LGHNT, CDR2 FRNRAP. The J segment lost 6 bases and the V segment lost 7 bases, leaving 3 bases of the junction unmatched. CDR3 nucleotide sequence: TGTGCTAGTGAGGGACTAGCGATCAATGAGCAGTTCTTC. It translates to CASEGLAINEQFF.

This chain joins TRBV3-1 (or the pseudogene TRBV3-2) and TRBJ2-7; D may be TRBD2 (6 bases). Trimming shortened V by 4 bases and J by 0 bases, and 22 bases separated the two germline ends. Per germline, CDR1 LGHDT and CDR2 YNNKEL (reference sequence). This CDR3 comprises 18 residues. The CDR3 DNA follows: TGTGCCAGCAGCCCGCCCCCTCAGACTAGGCCTAGCTCCTACGAGCAGTACTTC. Translation gives CASSPPPQTRPSSYEQYF.

The chain combines TRBV9 with TRBJ2-5; 12 bases are a match to TRBD1. J gave up 3 bases and V 3 bases, and 3 bases lay outside the gene matches. Per the germline V gene, CDR1 is SGDLS and CDR2 is YYNGEE. The CDR3 runs to 15 residues. CDR3 in amino acids: CASSGDRGREETQYF. The CDR3 nucleotides are TGTGCCAGCAGCGGGGACAGGGGGCGGGAAGAGACCCAGTACTTC.

The chain is built from TRBV30 and TRBJ2-3; D not certain. CDR3 size: 14 residues. With 0 bases removed from V and 0 bases from J, the gap between germline ends came to 7 bases. Germline CDR1 is GTSNPN and CDR2 is SVGIG (reference sequence). CDR3 region: CAWSVRPSTDTQYF. CDR3 nucleotides: TGTGCCTGGAGTGTAAGGCCTAGCACAGATACGCAGTATTTT.

This rearrangement joins TRBV12-3 or TRBV12-4 to TRBJ1-1; D unclear. With 3 bases removed from V and 6 bases from J, the gap between germline ends came to 11 bases. This CDR3 has 13 amino acids. The CDR3 region has the DNA TGTGCCAGCAGTTTGCAAGAGGGAGCTGAAGCTTTCTTT. This sequence encodes CASSLQEGAEAFF.

This chain connects TRBV9 to TRBJ2-3, with 9 bases lining up with TRBD2. Per germline, CDR1 SGDLS and CDR2 YYNGEE. The CDR3 has 16 residues. V lost 2 bases and J lost 0; bases outside the gene matches: 4. CDR3 DNA sequence: TGTGCCAGCAGCGTGCCTAGCGGGATGAGCACAGATACGCAGTATTTT. It yields the protein CASSVPSGMSTDTQYF. Variable domain in full (rest from reference TRBV9 and TRBJ2-3): DSGVTQTPKHLITATGQRVTLRCSPRSGDLSVYWYQQSLDQGLQFLIQYYNGEERAKGNILERFSAQQFPDLHSELNLSSLELGDSALYFCASSVPSGMSTDTQYFGPGTRLTVL.

The chain combines TRBV5-4 with TRBJ1-2; TRBD1 aligns across 8 bases. The germline V gene has CDR1 SGHNT and CDR2 YYREEE (reference sequence). Unmatched junction bases numbered 8, after V lost 0 bases and J lost 7 bases. The CDR3 sequence is 15 residues long. The CDR3 nucleotides are TGTGCCAGCAGCTTGGTAGAGACAGGGGAACGTGGCTACACCTTC. Encoded protein: CASSLVETGERGYTF.

CDR3 sequence: CASSLEIGANQPQHF. The CDR3 DNA is TGTGCCAGCAGCTTAGAAATAGGCGCAAATCAGCCCCAGCATTTT. The genes are TRBV11-2 and TRBJ1-5, with D unclear. The V end lost 0 bases, the J end lost 4 bases, and 10 bases lay between the germline ends. The germline gives CDR1 SGHAT, CDR2 FQNNGV. The CDR3 is made up of 15 amino acids.

The chain carries TRBV19 and TRBJ2-1; unclear D gene. Germline V gene data show CDR1 as LNHDA and CDR2 as SQIVND (reference sequence). V lost 3 bases, J lost 3 bases, and 3 bases lay in between. This CDR3 comprises 12 residues. DNA for the CDR3: TGTGCCAGTAGTATTGGCTACAATGAGCAGTTCTTC. Translation: CASSIGYNEQFF.

CDR3 nucleotides: TGTGCCAGCAGCTTACTACACTACGAGCAGTACTTC. Residues: CASSLLHYEQYF. The genes are TRBV11-3 and TRBJ2-7; D unresolved. This CDR3 comprises 12 residues. Per germline, CDR1 SGHNT and CDR2 YENEEA. Trimming removed 2 bases from V and 3 bases from J, with 5 bases in between.

The rearrangement links TRBV12-5 to TRBJ2-2, with TRBD2 as a possible D gene (6 bases). The CDR3 sequence is 14 residues long. CDR1 is LGHNT and CDR2 is FRNRAP in the germline V gene. V lost 2 bases and J lost 6, with 10 bases in between. The DNA of the CDR3 is TGTGCTAGTGGTTTGACCCCGGGAGCCGGGGAGCTGTTTTTT. It encodes CASGLTPGAGELFF.

The chain employs TRBV10-3 and TRBJ1-2; D is unresolved. From germline, CDR1 is ENHRY and CDR2 SYGVKD. V was pared by 3 bases and J by 8 bases, with 13 bases between. This CDR3 has 13 residues. CDR3 sequence (DNA): TGTGCCATCAGTGAATCCCAGACCACCGGCTACACCTTC. Translating gives CAISESQTTGYTF.

The chain combines TRBV4-1 with TRBJ2-1; weak D call: TRBD1 (5 bases). V was clipped by 1 base and J by 2 bases, with 15 bases between them. The CDR3 runs to 17 residues. Germline assignment: CDR1 MGHRA and CDR2 YSYEKL. This CDR3 reads CASSQGMARTTYNEQFF. In DNA form, the CDR3 reads TGCGCCAGCAGCCAAGGAATGGCTAGGACAACCTACAATGAGCAGTTCTTC.

The chain combines TRBV6-6 with TRBJ2-3; 12 bases align to TRBD2. Germline V gene sequence: CDR1 MNHNY, CDR2 SVGAGI (reference sequence). Trimming removed 6 bases from V and 5 bases from J; junction bases left unmatched: 9. This CDR3 is 16 amino acids long. CDR3 sequence: CASSRTTSGSIDTQYF. The CDR3 coding sequence is TGTGCCAGCAGCCGTACGACTAGCGGGAGTATAGATACGCAGTATTTT.

The rearrangement uses TRBV19 and TRBJ2-7, with D unclear. V was shortened by 11 bases and J by 4 bases, with 21 bases between the two germline ends. Germline V gene lookup returns CDR1 LNHDA and CDR2 SQIVND (reference sequence). The CDR3 is 14 residues long. CDR3 bases: TGTGCCGCGAGCACCGGGCTCCCCCCTTACGAGCAGTACTTC. Its translation is CAASTGLPPYEQYF.

J is TRBJ1-5 and V is TRBV6-1; D remains ambiguous. Trimming took 0 bases from V and 6 from J, leaving 6 bases between them. Germline-derived CDR1 and CDR2 are MNHNS and SASEGT. There are 13 residues in the CDR3. The CDR3 DNA reads TGTGCCAGCAGTGAAGCAACCCGTCAGCCCCAGCATTTT. This sequence encodes CASSEATRQPQHF.